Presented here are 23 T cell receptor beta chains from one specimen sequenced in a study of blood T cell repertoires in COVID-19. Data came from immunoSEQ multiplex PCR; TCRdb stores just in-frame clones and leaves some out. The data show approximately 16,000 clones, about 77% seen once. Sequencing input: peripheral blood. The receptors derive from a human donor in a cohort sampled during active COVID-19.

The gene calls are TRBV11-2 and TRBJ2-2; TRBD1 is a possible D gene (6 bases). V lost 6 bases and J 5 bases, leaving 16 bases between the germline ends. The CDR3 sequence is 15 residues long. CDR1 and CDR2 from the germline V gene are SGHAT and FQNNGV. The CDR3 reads CASRRQGLNTGELFF. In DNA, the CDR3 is TGTGCCAGCAGGCGTCAGGGGCTTAATACCGGGGAGCTGTTTTTT.

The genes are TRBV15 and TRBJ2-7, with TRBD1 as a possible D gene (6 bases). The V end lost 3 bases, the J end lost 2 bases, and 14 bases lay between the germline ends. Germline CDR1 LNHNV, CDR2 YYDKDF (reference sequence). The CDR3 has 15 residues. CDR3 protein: CATSSDQGSAYEQYF. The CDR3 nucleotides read TGTGCCACCAGCAGTGATCAGGGGTCAGCCTACGAGCAGTACTTC.

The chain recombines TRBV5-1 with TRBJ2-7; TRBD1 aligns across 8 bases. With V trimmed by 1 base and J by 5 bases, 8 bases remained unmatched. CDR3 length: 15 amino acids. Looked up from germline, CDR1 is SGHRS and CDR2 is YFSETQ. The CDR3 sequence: CASSLSGTGDNEQYF. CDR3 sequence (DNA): TGCGCCAGCAGCTTGTCCGGGACAGGCGACAACGAGCAGTACTTC.

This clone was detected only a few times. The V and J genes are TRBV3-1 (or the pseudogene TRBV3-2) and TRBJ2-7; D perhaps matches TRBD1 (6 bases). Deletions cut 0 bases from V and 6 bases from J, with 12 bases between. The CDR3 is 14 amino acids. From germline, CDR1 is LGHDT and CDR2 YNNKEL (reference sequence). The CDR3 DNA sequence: TGTGCCAGCAGCCAAGACCCAGGGGTAGGCGAGCAGTACTTC. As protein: CASSQDPGVGEQYF.

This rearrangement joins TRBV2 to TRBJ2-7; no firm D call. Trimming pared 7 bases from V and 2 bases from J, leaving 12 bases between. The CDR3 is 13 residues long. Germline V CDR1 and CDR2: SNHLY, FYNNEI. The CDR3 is CASTPEQTYEQYF. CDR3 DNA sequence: TGTGCCAGCACCCCGGAACAGACCTACGAGCAGTACTTC.

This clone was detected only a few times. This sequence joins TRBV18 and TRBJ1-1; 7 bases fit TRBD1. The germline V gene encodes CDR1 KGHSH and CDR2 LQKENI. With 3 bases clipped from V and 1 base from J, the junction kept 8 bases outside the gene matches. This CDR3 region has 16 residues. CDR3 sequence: CASSPLPTGKNTEAFF. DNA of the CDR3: TGTGCCAGCTCACCCCTTCCGACAGGGAAGAACACTGAAGCTTTCTTT.

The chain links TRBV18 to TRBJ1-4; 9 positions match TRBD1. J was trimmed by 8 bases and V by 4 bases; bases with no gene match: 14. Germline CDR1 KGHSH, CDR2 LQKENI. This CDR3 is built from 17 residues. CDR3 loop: CASSLSSPGTGYEKLFF. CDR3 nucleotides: TGTGCCAGCTCACTATCTTCCCCCGGGACAGGGTACGAAAAACTGTTTTTT.

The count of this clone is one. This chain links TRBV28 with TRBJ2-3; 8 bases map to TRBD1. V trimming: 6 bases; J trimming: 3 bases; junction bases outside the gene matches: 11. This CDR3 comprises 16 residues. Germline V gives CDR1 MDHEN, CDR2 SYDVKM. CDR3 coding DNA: TGTGCCAGCAGCCGACAGGGGTTTGGGAGGACAGATACGCAGTATTTT. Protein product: CASSRQGFGRTDTQYF. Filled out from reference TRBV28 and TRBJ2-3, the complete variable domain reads DVKVTQSSRYLVKRTGEKVFLECVQDMDHENMFWYRQDPGLGLRLIYFSYDVKMKEKGDIPEGYSVSREKKERFSLILESASTNQTSMYLCASSRQGFGRTDTQYFGPGTRLTVL.

The CDR3 nucleotides are TGTGCCAGCAGGAAACAGGGGGCGCTGGGCTACACCTTC. Amino acid sequence: CASRKQGALGYTF. This chain links TRBV5-5 with TRBJ1-2, with 9 bases fitting TRBD1. CDR1 is SGHKS and CDR2 is YYEKEE in the germline V gene (reference sequence). The V and J ends lost 5 bases and 8 bases, in that order; junction bases with no gene match: 7. The CDR3 loop spans 13 amino acids.

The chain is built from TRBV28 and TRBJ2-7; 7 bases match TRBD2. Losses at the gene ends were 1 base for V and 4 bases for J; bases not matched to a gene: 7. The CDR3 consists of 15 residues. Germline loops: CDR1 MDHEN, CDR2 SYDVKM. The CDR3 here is CASSLYAGARYEQYF. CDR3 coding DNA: TGTGCCAGCAGTTTATATGCGGGAGCTAGGTACGAGCAGTACTTC.

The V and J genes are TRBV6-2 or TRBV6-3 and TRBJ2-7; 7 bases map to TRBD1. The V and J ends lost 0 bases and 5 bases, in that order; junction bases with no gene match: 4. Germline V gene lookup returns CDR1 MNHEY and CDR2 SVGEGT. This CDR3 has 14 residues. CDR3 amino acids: CASSYSRGPNEQYF. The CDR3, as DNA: TGTGCCAGCAGTTACTCGAGGGGGCCCAACGAGCAGTACTTC.

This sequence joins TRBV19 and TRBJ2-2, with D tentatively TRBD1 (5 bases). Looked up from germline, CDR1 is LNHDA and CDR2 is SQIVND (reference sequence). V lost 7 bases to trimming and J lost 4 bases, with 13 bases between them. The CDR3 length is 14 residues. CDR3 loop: CASINQGRTGELFF. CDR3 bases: TGTGCCAGTATAAATCAGGGCCGCACCGGGGAGCTGTTTTTT.

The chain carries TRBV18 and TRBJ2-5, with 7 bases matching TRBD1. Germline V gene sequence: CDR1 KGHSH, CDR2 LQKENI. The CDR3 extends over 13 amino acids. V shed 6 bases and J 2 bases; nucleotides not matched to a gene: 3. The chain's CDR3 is CASSPGQQETQYF. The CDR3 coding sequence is TGTGCCAGCTCGCCGGGACAGCAAGAGACCCAGTACTTC. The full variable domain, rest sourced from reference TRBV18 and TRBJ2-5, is NAGVMQNPRHLVRRRGQEARLRCSPMKGHSHVYWYRQLPEEGLKFMVYLQKENIIDESGMPKERFSAEFPKEGPSILRIQQVVRGDSAAYFCASSPGQQETQYFGPGTRLLVL.

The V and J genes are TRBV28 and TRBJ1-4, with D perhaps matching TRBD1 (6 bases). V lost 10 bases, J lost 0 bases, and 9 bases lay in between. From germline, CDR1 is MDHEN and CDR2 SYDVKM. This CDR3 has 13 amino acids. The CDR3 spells CAIGQSTNEKLFF. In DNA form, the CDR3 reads TGTGCCATCGGACAGTCAACTAATGAAAAACTGTTTTTT.

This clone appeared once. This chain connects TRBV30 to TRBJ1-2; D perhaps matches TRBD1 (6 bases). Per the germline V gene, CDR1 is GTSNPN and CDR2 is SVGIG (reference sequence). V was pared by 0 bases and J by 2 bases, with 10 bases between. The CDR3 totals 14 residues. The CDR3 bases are TGTGCCTGGAGTGTTAAGGGGGGGAACTATGGCTACACCTTC. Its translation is CAWSVKGGNYGYTF.

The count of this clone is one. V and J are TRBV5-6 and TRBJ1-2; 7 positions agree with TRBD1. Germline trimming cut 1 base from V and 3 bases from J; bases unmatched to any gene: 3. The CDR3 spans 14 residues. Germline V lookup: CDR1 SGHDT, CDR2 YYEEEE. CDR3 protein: CASSLKGGDYGYTF. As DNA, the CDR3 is TGTGCCAGCAGCTTGAAAGGGGGCGACTATGGCTACACCTTC.

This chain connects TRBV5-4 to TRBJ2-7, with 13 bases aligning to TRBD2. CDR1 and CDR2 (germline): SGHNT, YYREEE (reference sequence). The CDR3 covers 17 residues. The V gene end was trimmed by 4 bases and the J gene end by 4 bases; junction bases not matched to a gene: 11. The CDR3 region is CASSKTSGLAGRYEQYF. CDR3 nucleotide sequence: TGTGCCAGCAGCAAGACCTCGGGACTAGCGGGAAGGTACGAGCAGTACTTC.

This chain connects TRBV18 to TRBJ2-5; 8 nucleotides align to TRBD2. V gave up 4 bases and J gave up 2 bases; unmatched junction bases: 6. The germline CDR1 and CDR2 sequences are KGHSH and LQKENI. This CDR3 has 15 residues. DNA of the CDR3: TGTGCCAGCTCACTTTCGGGGGGGCGACAAGAGACCCAGTACTTC. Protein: CASSLSGGRQETQYF.

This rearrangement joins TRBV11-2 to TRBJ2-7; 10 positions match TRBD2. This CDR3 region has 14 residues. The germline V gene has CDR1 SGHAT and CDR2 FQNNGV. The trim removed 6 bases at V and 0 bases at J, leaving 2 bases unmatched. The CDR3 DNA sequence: TGTGCCAGCAGTCCTAGCGGGAGCTCCTACGAGCAGTACTTC. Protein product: CASSPSGSSYEQYF.

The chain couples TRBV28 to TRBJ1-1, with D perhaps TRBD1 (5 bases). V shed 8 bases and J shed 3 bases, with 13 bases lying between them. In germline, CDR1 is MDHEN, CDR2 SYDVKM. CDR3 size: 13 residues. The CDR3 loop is CASEGVSYTEAFF. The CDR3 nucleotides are TGTGCCAGCGAAGGGGTCTCCTACACTGAAGCTTTCTTT. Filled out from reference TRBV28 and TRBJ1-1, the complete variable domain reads DVKVTQSSRYLVKRTGEKVFLECVQDMDHENMFWYRQDPGLGLRLIYFSYDVKMKEKGDIPEGYSVSREKKERFSLILESASTNQTSMYLCASEGVSYTEAFFGQGTRLTVV.

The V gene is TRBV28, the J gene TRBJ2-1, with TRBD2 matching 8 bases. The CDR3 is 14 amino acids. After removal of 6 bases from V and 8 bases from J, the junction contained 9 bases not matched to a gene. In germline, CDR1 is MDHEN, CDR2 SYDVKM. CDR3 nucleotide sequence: TGTGCCAGCAGGCAAGCGGGAGAAATCGATGAGCAGTTCTTC. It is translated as CASRQAGEIDEQFF. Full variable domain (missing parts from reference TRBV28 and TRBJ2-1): DVKVTQSSRYLVKRTGEKVFLECVQDMDHENMFWYRQDPGLGLRLIYFSYDVKMKEKGDIPEGYSVSREKKERFSLILESASTNQTSMYLCASRQAGEIDEQFFGPGTRLTVL.

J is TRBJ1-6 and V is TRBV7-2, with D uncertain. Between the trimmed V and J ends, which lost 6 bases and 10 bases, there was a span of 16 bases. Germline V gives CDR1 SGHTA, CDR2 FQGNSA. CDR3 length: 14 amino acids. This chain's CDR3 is CASRRPGEDSPLHF. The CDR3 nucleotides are TGTGCCAGCAGGAGACCTGGGGAGGACTCACCCCTCCACTTT.

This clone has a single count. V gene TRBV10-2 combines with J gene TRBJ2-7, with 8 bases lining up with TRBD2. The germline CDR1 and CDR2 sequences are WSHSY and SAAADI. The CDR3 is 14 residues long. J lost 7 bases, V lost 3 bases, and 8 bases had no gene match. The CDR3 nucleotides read TGCGCCAGCAGTGAAGGAGCGGGGGCACGGGAGCAGTACTTC. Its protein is CASSEGAGAREQYF.